This TCR beta chain was retrieved from a study of Tregs in tolerant kidney transplant recipients (dated by TCRdb to between 2018 and 2021). For context, the study as a whole: Related donors were used in the transplants with nonmyeloablative bone marrow transplantation, and mixed chimerism was transient in the human trials. Before combined kidney and bone marrow transplantation, this study identified donor-specific regulatory T cells using TCRbeta sequencing and then followed those same cells after transplant. The paper's findings and limits, for the study overall: Because only a small number of patients were included, the study had limitations, and the results will need to be validated in larger populations as well as under other immunosuppression protocols. Biological reproducibility was not directly addressed, though technical replication error appeared minimal. Donor-specific Treg expansion exceeded global Treg expansion in tolerant patients, suggesting antigen-driven rather than nonspecific expansion. The most biologically relevant and donor-specific TCRbeta repertoire appeared to be identified by expanding Tregs with activated donor B cells. Because the PCR primers were changed over time for some patients, nucleotide-level comparison could not be performed across the samples from those patients.

Comments on this clone: Its antigen target is currently unknown. Base qualities are missing; no much larger clone stands one base away.

Reading the label with the study, this specimen's time point is: blood sample drawn before combined kidney and bone marrow transplant. Unstimulated Tregs (CD4+CD25+CD127-), CD4+ non-Tregs (CD4+CD25-), CD4 and CD8 cells were FACS-sorted from thawed PBMCs. The patients were a handful of recipients of combined kidney and bone marrow transplants from the ITN036ST trial, and samples were available only from these trial subjects. Healthy control blood was processed by Ficoll density gradient to PBMCs and cryopreserved; patient PBMCs were collected before and after transplant. From the cysteine through the phenylalanine, the CDR3 covers 18 amino acids. Left in the record is the CDR3 DNA by itself, 54 bases read in frame from the first base. Deletion took 5 bases off V and 3 bases off J, with a span of 26 bases between the germline ends. According to the germline V gene (reference sequence), CDR1 reads MNHEY and CDR2 reads SMNVEV.

For TCRbeta CDR3 sequencing, genomic DNA from the sorted cells was extracted using the QIAGEN DNeasy Blood and Tissue Kit. Through immunoSEQ, high-throughput TCRbeta CDR3 sequencing was done commercially, including PCR amplification with internal controls and bias correction. In the authors' own workflow: Unique productive TCRbeta sequences were defined by CDR3 nucleotide sequence when primers matched and otherwise by CDR3 amino acid sequence together with Vbeta and Jbeta genes. As a correction for sorting error, sequences shared between sorted populations at a frequency ratio of 2:1 or less were discarded, and the remaining shared sequences were assigned to the higher population. Sequences were defined as donor-reactive when expanded at least 5-fold in CFSE-low cells versus unstimulated cells and present at a frequency of at least 0.01% in CFSE-low cells. Repertoire divergence was quantified by Jensen-Shannon divergence using the top 100 TCRbeta sequences ranked by frequency. When a sample had multiple sequencing runs, each run was corrected for sorting error separately and the runs were then pooled. Held by TCRdb, this immuneACCESS table contains in-frame sequences only and omits some clones. Under half of the omission traces to an unresolved V gene where checked; the cause of the rest is unknown. V, J and clone size are taken as reported in that table, and D and trimming were inferred from the DNA itself. The sample table lists tens of thousands of clones, 93% of them with a count of one. Approximately 0.5% of the sample comes from the top ten.

The sequences come from CD4+ T cells from blood, collected before the transplant. The sequence derives from a human donor who received a combined kidney and bone marrow transplant. The chain is assembled from TRBV27 and TRBJ2-7, with an unclear D gene assignment. The encoded CDR3 is CASSHISPVRRLSYEQYF. At the DNA level, the sequence is TGTGCCAGCAGTCATATAAGTCCTGTACGGAGATTAAGCTACGAGCAGTACTTC.